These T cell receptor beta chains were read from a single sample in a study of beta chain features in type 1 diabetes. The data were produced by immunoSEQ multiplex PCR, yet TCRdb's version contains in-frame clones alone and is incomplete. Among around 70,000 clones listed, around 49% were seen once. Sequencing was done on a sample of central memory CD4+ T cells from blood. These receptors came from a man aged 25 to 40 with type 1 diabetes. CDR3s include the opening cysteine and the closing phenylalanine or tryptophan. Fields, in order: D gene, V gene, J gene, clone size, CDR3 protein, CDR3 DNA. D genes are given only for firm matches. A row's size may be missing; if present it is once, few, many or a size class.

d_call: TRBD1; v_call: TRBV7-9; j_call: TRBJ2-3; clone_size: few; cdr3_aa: CASSWTGADTQYF; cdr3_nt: TGTGCCAGCAGCTGGACAGGGGCAGATACGCAGTATTTT
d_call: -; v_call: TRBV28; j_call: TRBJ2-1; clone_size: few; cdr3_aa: CASSLMSDEQFF; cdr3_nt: TGTGCCAGCAGCCTCATGAGCGATGAGCAGTTCTTC
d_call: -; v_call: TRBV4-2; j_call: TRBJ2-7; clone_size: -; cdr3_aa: CASSRGGSGGATYEQYF; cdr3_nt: TGTGCCAGCAGCAGAGGGGGCAGCGGGGGTGCTACCTACGAGCAGTACTTC
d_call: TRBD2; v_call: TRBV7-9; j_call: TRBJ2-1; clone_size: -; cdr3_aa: CASSSPGTSGNEQFF; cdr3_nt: TGTGCCAGCAGCTCTCCCGGGACTAGCGGCAATGAGCAGTTCTTC
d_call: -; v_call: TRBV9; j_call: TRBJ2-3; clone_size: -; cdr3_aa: CASSTQTGGELADTQYF; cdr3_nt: TGTGCCAGCAGCACACAAACAGGGGGGGAACTCGCAGATACGCAGTATTTT
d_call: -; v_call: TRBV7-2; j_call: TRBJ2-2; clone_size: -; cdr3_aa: CASSLGGNTGELFF; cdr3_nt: TGTGCCAGCAGCTTGGGGGGGAACACCGGGGAGCTGTTTTTT
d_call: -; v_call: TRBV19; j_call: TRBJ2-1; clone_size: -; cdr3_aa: CASSMSGSYNEQFF; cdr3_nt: TGTGCCAGTAGTATGAGCGGCTCCTACAATGAGCAGTTCTTC
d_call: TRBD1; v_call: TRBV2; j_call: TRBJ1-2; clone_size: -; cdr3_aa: CASSPTGGGDYGYTF; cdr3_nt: TGTGCCAGCAGCCCCACAGGGGGCGGTGACTATGGCTACACCTTC
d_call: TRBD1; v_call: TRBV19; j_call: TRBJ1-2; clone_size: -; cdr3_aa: CASTRGQGNYGYTF; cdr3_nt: TGTGCCAGTACCCGGGGACAGGGTAACTATGGCTACACCTTC
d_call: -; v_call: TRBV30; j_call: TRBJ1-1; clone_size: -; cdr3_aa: CAWSVRRDTEAFF; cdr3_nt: TGTGCCTGGAGTGTACGGAGGGACACTGAAGCTTTCTTT
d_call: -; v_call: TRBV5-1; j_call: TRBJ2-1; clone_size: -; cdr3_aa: CASSLEVGGGSYNEQFF; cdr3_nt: TGCGCCAGCAGCCTGGAGGTAGGGGGAGGGTCCTACAATGAGCAGTTCTTC
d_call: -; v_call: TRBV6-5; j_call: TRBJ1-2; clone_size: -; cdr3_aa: CASSYQGSNYGYTF; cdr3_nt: TGTGCCAGCAGTTATCAGGGAAGTAACTATGGCTACACCTTC
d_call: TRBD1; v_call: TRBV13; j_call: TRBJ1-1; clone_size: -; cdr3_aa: CASSARDRNTEAFF; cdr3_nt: TGTGCCAGCAGCGCCCGGGACAGGAACACTGAAGCTTTCTTT
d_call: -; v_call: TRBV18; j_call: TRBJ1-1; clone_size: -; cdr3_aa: CASTITGFDTEAFF; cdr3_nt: TGTGCCAGCACAATAACAGGGTTTGACACTGAAGCTTTCTTT
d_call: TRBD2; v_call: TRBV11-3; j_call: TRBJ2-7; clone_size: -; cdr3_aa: CASSVGGGSYEQYF; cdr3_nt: TGTGCCAGCAGCGTTGGGGGGGGATCCTACGAGCAGTACTTC